This passage covers 20 T cell receptor beta chains from one sample sequenced in a study of blood T cell repertoires in COVID-19. Using immunoSEQ multiplex PCR, the repertoire was profiled, and TCRdb retains in-frame clones only, with some absent. Here the sample spans under 300,000 clones, 70% to 85% being singletons. The material sequenced was peripheral blood. The source is a woman of 80 years or more with active or convalescent COVID-19.

The rearrangement links TRBV12-3 or TRBV12-4 to TRBJ1-1; D unclear. Trimming left V 4 bases short and J 3 bases short, with 9 bases between. The CDR3 runs 13 residues. The CDR3 reads CASSSQSYTEAFF. The CDR3 nucleotides are TGTGCCAGCAGTTCACAGTCCTACACTGAAGCTTTCTTT.

The chain is built from TRBV11-2 and TRBJ2-7; D ambiguous. Germline values: CDR1 SGHAT, CDR2 FQNNGV. This CDR3 contains 14 residues. V lost 1 base and J 0 bases, leaving 7 bases between the germline ends. CDR3 in amino acids: CASSLAGPSYEQYF. The CDR3 nucleotides are TGTGCCAGCAGCTTAGCCGGTCCCTCCTACGAGCAGTACTTC.

This chain uses TRBV12-3 or TRBV12-4 with TRBJ1-1, with TRBD1 matching over 9 bases. The CDR3 loop spans 13 amino acids. With 6 bases clipped from V and 3 bases from J, the junction kept 2 bases outside the gene matches. The CDR3 coding sequence is TGTGCCAGCAGGGACAGGGGCGACACTGAAGCTTTCTTT. It yields the protein CASRDRGDTEAFF.

V is TRBV28 and J is TRBJ1-5; 10 nucleotides line up with TRBD1. V trimming: 4 bases; J trimming: 9 bases; junction bases outside the gene matches: 3. Germline lookup yields CDR1 MDHEN and CDR2 SYDVKM. The CDR3 covers 13 residues. CDR3 loop: CASSWGQGRPQHF. The CDR3 coding sequence is TGTGCCAGCAGTTGGGGACAGGGGCGGCCCCAGCATTTT.

J is TRBJ2-2 and V is TRBV2; D remains ambiguous. The CDR3 is 16 residues long. CDR1 and CDR2 (germline): SNHLY, FYNNEI. V shed 2 bases and J shed 1 base, with 11 bases lying between them. CDR3 region: CASSEFGSLNTGELFF. The CDR3 DNA is TGTGCCAGCAGTGAATTTGGTAGCCTGAACACCGGGGAGCTGTTTTTT.

The V and J genes are TRBV3-1 (or the pseudogene TRBV3-2) and TRBJ1-2, with unresolved D. The CDR3 consists of 14 residues. With 1 base removed from V and 4 bases from J, the gap between germline ends came to 10 bases. The germline V gene encodes CDR1 LGHDT and CDR2 YNNKEL (reference sequence). CDR3 protein: CASSQAAGLYGYTF. The CDR3 DNA sequence: TGTGCCAGCAGCCAAGCGGCAGGCCTCTATGGCTACACCTTC.

V usage is TRBV28 and J usage is TRBJ1-4, with 12 bases fitting TRBD1. The CDR3 runs 17 residues. Unmatched junction bases numbered 12, after V lost 6 bases and J lost 7 bases. Germline CDR1 MDHEN, CDR2 SYDVKM. CDR3 amino acids: CASSPSGTGGVGEKLFF. The DNA for the CDR3 is TGTGCCAGCAGCCCCTCGGGGACAGGGGGCGTTGGTGAAAAACTGTTTTTT.

V usage is TRBV1 and J usage is TRBJ1-1; TRBD1, the table's D call, lacks a check against the DNA. TRBV1 is a documented pseudogene. The CDR3 has 18 amino acids. CDR3 coding DNA: TGCACCAGCAGCCAAAAATGTGGGACAGGGGGCGCAGGGACTGAAGCTTTCTTT. Its protein is CTSSQKCGTGGAGTEAFF.

This sequence joins TRBV19 and TRBJ2-2, with 11 positions matching TRBD1. Germline V lookup: CDR1 LNHDA, CDR2 SQIVND (reference sequence). There are 15 residues in the CDR3. The V and J ends lost 7 bases and 7 bases, in that order; junction bases with no gene match: 8. The chain's CDR3 is CASTQGQGAIGELFF. The CDR3 nucleotides read TGTGCCAGTACCCAAGGACAGGGGGCAATCGGGGAGCTGTTTTTT.

CDR3 amino acids: CASSGMLTEAFF. For the CDR3, the DNA is TGTGCCAGTAGCGGGATGCTCACTGAAGCTTTCTTT. This rearrangement joins TRBV19 to TRBJ1-1; D unresolved. CDR3 length: 12 residues. Per germline, CDR1 LNHDA and CDR2 SQIVND (reference sequence). The V and J ends lost 6 bases and 4 bases respectively, with 9 bases between them.

The chain carries TRBV3-1 (or the pseudogene TRBV3-2) and TRBJ1-2, with TRBD1 identical over 7 bases. V was clipped by 0 bases and J by 4 bases; unmatched bases: 5. Germline CDR1 is LGHDT and CDR2 is YNNKEL (reference sequence). There are 15 residues in the CDR3. The CDR3 is CASSQDQGQSYGYTF. The DNA of the CDR3 is TGTGCCAGCAGCCAAGATCAGGGACAGAGCTATGGCTACACCTTC.

The V call is TRBV19, the J call TRBJ1-5; 9 positions agree with TRBD1. V lost 3 bases, J lost 9 bases, and 6 bases stayed unmatched. The CDR3 contains 14 residues. Germline V lookup: CDR1 LNHDA, CDR2 SQIVND (reference sequence). The DNA for the CDR3 is TGTGCCAGTAGTATGGGACAGGGCCCTTGGCCCCAGCATTTT. Residues: CASSMGQGPWPQHF.

This clone has a handful of counts. The chain recombines TRBV4-2 with TRBJ2-7; 11 nucleotides match TRBD2. J lost 2 bases, V lost 0 bases, and 0 bases had no gene match. Germline CDR1 is LGHNA and CDR2 is YNFKEQ. CDR3 length: 15 amino acids. CDR3 sequence reads: CASSQDSGGAYEQYF. The CDR3 DNA is TGTGCCAGCAGCCAAGATAGCGGGGGGGCCTACGAGCAGTACTTC.

This clone was detected once. The chain has TRBV19 and TRBJ1-3; D remains unclear. The CDR3 consists of 13 residues. Trimming shortened V by 4 bases and J by 4 bases, and 8 bases separated the two germline ends. Germline V gives CDR1 LNHDA, CDR2 SQIVND (reference sequence). CDR3 in amino acids: CASSTNSGNTIYF. The DNA of the CDR3 is TGTGCCAGTAGTACCAATTCCGGAAACACCATATATTTT.

The chain carries TRBV6-4 and TRBJ1-6; D is perhaps TRBD1 (5 bases). V lost 5 bases and J lost 8, with 13 bases in between. CDR1 MRHNA and CDR2 SNTAGT come from the germline V gene. This CDR3 region has 14 residues. This CDR3 reads CASSLTAYYSPLHF. In nucleotides, the CDR3 is TGTGCCAGCAGTCTGACAGCCTACTATTCACCCCTCCACTTT.

This clone appeared a few times. The V gene is TRBV18, the J gene TRBJ2-1, with D uncertain. Trimming pared 1 base from V and 4 bases from J, leaving 23 bases between. Germline assignment: CDR1 KGHSH and CDR2 LQKENI. CDR3 length: 19 amino acids. The CDR3 region has the DNA TGTGCCAGCTCACCACGAGCCTCATACGACTCGAACCCATACAATGAGCAGTTCTTC. Amino acid sequence: CASSPRASYDSNPYNEQFF.

The V call is TRBV28, the J call TRBJ1-5, with TRBD1 matching 7 bases. CDR3 size: 15 residues. With V trimmed by 3 bases and J by 3 bases, 5 bases remained unmatched. Germline loops: CDR1 MDHEN, CDR2 SYDVKM. This chain's CDR3 is CASSLATGDNQPQHF. The CDR3 coding sequence is TGTGCCAGCAGTTTGGCAACAGGGGACAATCAGCCCCAGCATTTT.

CDR3 protein: CATSRDFTYEQYF. CDR3 DNA: TGTGCCACCAGCAGAGATTTCACCTACGAGCAGTACTTC. The chain uses TRBV15 and TRBJ2-7; D not resolved. The germline CDR1 and CDR2 sequences are LNHNV and YYDKDF (reference sequence). The CDR3 runs 13 residues. Trimming took 0 bases from V and 2 from J, leaving 5 bases between them.

This clone appeared a single time. The chain combines TRBV19 with TRBJ1-5; TRBD1 agrees at 9 bases. V shed 3 bases and J 1 base; nucleotides not matched to a gene: 4. This CDR3 region has 16 residues. Germline lookup yields CDR1 LNHDA and CDR2 SQIVND (reference sequence). This CDR3 reads CASSMVGQGSNQPQHF. The CDR3 region has the DNA TGTGCCAGTAGTATGGTCGGACAGGGGAGCAATCAGCCCCAGCATTTT.

V and J are TRBV4-2 and TRBJ1-1; D possibly corresponds to TRBD1 (5 bases). CDR1 and CDR2 from the germline V gene are LGHNA and YNFKEQ. V was trimmed by 0 bases and J by 1 base, leaving 9 bases between them. The CDR3 length is 15 residues. CDR3 region: CASSQDYQGNTEAFF. Here the CDR3 DNA reads TGTGCCAGCAGCCAAGATTACCAGGGGAACACTGAAGCTTTCTTT.